The TCR beta chain described here comes from a study of beta chain features in type 1 diabetes (dated by TCRdb to the late 2010s). As for the study more broadly: No differences in mean age, gender distribution, total cell number or subset yield were found between patients and healthy donors. Regulatory and stem cell-like memory subsets were isolated from only 8 patients and roughly 8 healthy donors, whereas naive and central memory subsets came from all 30 or so donors. The study compared the TCRB repertoires of sorted circulating CD4+ T cell subsets in recently diagnosed type 1 diabetes patients with those in matched healthy donors. A total of about 99,000,000 sorted cells were examined across all samples, and RNA yield correlated strongly with the number of cells per subset. Study-wide conclusions, independent of this receptor: A moderate but significant shortening of TCRB CDR3 length was observed in type 1 diabetes patients in all four CD4+ subsets. Sequencing cDNA rather than genomic DNA could over-represent highly expressing activated cells, although activation and CD3 levels did not differ between groups. Shorter templates might be favored by PCR, yet because patient and control samples were amplified and corrected together, any such skew would affect both groups equally. Because small numbers of individuals were included in the HLA sub-analyses, any influence of HLA type on TCRB rearrangement was left unresolved. Fewer insertions and more nucleotide deletions at VDJ recombination sites were observed in patients with type 1 diabetes, implying thymic rearrangement abnormalities. Naive, central memory and regulatory TCRB repertoires appeared to be more similar among patients than among healthy donors.

From each donor, a single peripheral blood sample of about 110 mL on average was drawn into heparinised tubes. A BD FACSAria II and a panel including CD45RO, CCR7, CD25, CD127, CD95 and CD27 were used to sort naive, central memory, regulatory and stem cell-like memory CD4+ T cells. Every sorted population had a purity above 98%. PBMCs were separated immediately by Lymphoprep density gradient centrifugation and were stained directly, without being cultured. To minimize batch effects, samples were stained and sorted in pairs, one healthy donor with one patient per experiment. The entire isolated RNA was reverse transcribed using the High Capacity cDNA Reverse Transcription Kit, and thus expressed TCRB transcripts were sequenced. Deep immunoSEQ sequencing was applied to naive, central memory and regulatory T cell samples, giving an average of around 3.8 million total reads per sample. After sorted cells were lysed in RLT buffer, RNA was extracted with DNase-treated RNeasy Micro or Mini kits, with the choice depending on cell number. To prevent cross-contamination, each cell subset was processed individually, whereas patient and healthy donor samples were processed jointly. Using the immunoSEQ multiplex PCR, TCRB sequences were amplified from cDNA into 87-bp fragments spanning the CDR3 region. Sequencing of the amplicons was done on the Illumina HiSeq platform. In the paper's pipeline: Synthetic template baselines were used to correct PCR bias computationally, reads within Hamming distance 2 were collapsed, and singletons that could not be merged were discarded. Reads were aligned against IMGT to assign V, D and J genes, CDR3 length and insertions or deletions at six rearrangement sites. Clonotype counts were normalized to sorted cell number within each subset before computing true diversity and Gini coefficients with the tcR R package. Repertoire sharing was quantified using the overlap coefficient calculated on TCRB nucleotide sequences. The immuneACCESS repertoire file appears here via TCRdb, limited to in-frame rearrangements. These files lack a portion of the clones; in checked studies, under half of the deficit traces to unresolved V genes, and the cause of the others is not known. The V and J calls and clone size come from that table; D and trimming were worked out from the DNA. Within this sample are about 160,000 clones, with 7% to 9% of them counted one time only. About 0.5% of the sample is in the top ten clones.

CDR1 and CDR2 (GTSNPN, SVGIG) derive from the germline V gene (reference sequence). There are 13 amino acids in the CDR3, from cysteine to phenylalanine inclusive. The DNA shown is the 39-base CDR3, in frame from base 1. The V and J ends are trimmed by 0 bases and 0 bases, leaving 3 bases between them. This clone was seen a handful of times. Its antigen specificity is not known. No per-base quality is available; no much larger clone lies one base away. The sample holds other DNA sequences that translate to the same CDR3. The material sequenced was central memory CD4+ T cells from blood. The receptor comes from a man between 18 and 35 years old with type 1 diabetes. The sequence is built from TRBV30 and TRBJ1-5; no D gene can be assigned with confidence. For the CDR3, the sequence is CAWSVLSNQPQHF. The nucleotide sequence is TGTGCCTGGAGTGTACTTAGCAATCAGCCCCAGCATTTT.